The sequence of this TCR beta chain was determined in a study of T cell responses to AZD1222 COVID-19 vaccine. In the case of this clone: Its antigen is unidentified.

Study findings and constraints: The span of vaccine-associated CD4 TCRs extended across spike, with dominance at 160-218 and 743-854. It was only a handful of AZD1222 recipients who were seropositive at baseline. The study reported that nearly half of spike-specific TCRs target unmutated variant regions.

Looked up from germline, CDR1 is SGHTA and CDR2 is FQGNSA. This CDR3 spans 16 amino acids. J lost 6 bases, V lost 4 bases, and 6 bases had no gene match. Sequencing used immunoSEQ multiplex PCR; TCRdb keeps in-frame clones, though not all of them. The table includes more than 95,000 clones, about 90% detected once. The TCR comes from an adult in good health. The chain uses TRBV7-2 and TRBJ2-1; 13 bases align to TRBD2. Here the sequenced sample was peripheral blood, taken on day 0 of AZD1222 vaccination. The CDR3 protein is CASSYQLAGGINEQFF. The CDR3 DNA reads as TGTGCCAGCAGCTATCAACTAGCGGGAGGGATCAATGAGCAGTTCTTC.